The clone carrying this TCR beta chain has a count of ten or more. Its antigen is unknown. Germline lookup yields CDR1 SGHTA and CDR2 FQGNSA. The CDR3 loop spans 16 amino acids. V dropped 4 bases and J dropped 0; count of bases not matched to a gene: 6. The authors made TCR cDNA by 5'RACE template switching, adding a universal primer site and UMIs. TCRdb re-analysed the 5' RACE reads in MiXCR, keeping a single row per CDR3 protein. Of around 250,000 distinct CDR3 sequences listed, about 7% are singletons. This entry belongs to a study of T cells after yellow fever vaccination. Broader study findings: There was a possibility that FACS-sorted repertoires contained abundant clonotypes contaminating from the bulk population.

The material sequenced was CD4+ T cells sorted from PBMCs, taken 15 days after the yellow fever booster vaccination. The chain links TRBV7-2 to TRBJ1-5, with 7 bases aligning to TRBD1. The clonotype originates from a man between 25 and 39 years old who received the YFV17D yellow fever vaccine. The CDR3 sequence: CASSSRQGYSNQPQHF. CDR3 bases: TGTGCCAGCAGCTCCCGACAGGGCTATAGCAATCAGCCCCAGCATTTT.